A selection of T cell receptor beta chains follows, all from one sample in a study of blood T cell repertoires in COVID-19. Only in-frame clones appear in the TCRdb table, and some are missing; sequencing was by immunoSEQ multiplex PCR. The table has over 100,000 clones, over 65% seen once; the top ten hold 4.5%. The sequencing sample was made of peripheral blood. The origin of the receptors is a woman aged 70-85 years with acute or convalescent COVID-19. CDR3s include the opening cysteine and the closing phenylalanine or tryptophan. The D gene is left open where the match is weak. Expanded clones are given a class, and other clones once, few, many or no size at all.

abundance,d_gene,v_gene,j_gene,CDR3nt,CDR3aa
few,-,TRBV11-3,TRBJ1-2,TGTGCCAGCAGCTTAGCCGCAGGGGCTGGCTACACCTTC,CASSLAAGAGYTF
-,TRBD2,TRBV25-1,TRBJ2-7,TGTGCCAGCAGTGAACGCGGCGGGGGAACCTACGAGCAGTACTTC,CASSERGGGTYEQYF
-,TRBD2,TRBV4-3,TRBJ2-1,TGCGCCAGCAGCCAAGACCACACCCTAACTAGCGCGGGGAGCTCCTACAATGAGCAGTTCTTC,CASSQDHTLTSAGSSYNEQFF
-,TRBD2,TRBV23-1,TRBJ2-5,TGCGCCAGCAGTCAAGACCCGGGACTAGTCTTCAGATCCCAGTACTTC,CASSQDPGLVFRSQYF
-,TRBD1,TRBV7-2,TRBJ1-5,TGTGCCAGCAGCAAAGGAGGACAGGGGAGTCAGCCCCAGCATTTT,CASSKGGQGSQPQHF
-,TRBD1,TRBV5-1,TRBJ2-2,TGCGCCAGCAGTAGGACAGGGGCGTGGACCGGGGAGCTGTTTTTT,CASSRTGAWTGELFF
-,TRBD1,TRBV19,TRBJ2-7,TGTGCCAGTAGTCCCGGACAGGCGTACTCCTACGAGCAGTACTTC,CASSPGQAYSYEQYF
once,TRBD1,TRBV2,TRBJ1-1,TGTGCCAGCAGGACCCCCTCGGACAGGGGTATAATGGGTAACACTGAAGCTTTCTTT,CASRTPSDRGIMGNTEAFF
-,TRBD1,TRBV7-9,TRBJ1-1,TGTGCCAGCAGCCCCGGGACAGGGATGAACACTGAAGCTTTCTTT,CASSPGTGMNTEAFF
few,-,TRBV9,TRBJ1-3,TGTGCCAGCAGCCGAGACAGGGGAAACACCATATATTTT,CASSRDRGNTIYF
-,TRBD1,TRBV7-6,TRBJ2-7,TGTGCCAGCAGCTTAAGGCAGGGGGCCCGATCCTACGAGCAGTACTTC,CASSLRQGARSYEQYF
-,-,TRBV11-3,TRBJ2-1,TGTGCCAGCAGCCAGCAAGGACAGACCTACAATGAGCAGTTCTTC,CASSQQGQTYNEQFF
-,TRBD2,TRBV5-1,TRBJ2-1,TGCGCCAGCAGCTCTAGCGGGGGCTCTTCCTACAATGAGCAGTTCTTC,CASSSSGGSSYNEQFF
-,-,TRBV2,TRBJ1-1,TGTGCCAGCAGTGAAGCGCCCCCCAGGGCTCAGGGCACTGAAGCTTTCTTT,CASSEAPPRAQGTEAFF
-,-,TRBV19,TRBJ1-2,TGTGCCAGTAGTAACACCGGGTTCCCGGATGGCTACACCTTC,CASSNTGFPDGYTF
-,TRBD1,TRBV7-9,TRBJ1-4,TGTGCCAGCAGCCCGACCGGGACAGGAAGTGAAAAACTGTTTTTT,CASSPTGTGSEKLFF
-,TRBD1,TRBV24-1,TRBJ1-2,TGTGCCACCAACCACCCCACAGGGGTCCATGGCTACACCTTC,CATNHPTGVHGYTF
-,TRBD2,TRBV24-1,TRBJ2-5,TGTGCCACCAGTGATTGGGCGGGGGGAGAGACCCAGTACTTC,CATSDWAGGETQYF
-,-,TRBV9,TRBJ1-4,TGTGCCAGCAGCGTAGGTCAGGGGCTAACTAATGAAAAACTGTTTTTT,CASSVGQGLTNEKLFF
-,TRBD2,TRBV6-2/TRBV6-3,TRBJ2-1,TGTGCCAGCAGTTACTCTGCGGGGGGTCTTAACAATGAGCAGTTCTTC,CASSYSAGGLNNEQFF
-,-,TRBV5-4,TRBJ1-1,TGTGCCAGCAGCTTAAATCAGAGGATGAACACTGAAGCTTTCTTT,CASSLNQRMNTEAFF
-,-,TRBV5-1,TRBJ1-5,TGCGCCAGCAGCCACGGGGGGATCAATCAGCCCCAGCATTTT,CASSHGGINQPQHF
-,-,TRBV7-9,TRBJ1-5,TGTGCCAGCAGCATGGGACACATTAAAGGGAGCAATCAGCCCCAGCATTTT,CASSMGHIKGSNQPQHF
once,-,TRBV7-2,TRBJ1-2,TGTGCCAGCAGCTTAGGGCAGAACTATGGCTACACCTTC,CASSLGQNYGYTF
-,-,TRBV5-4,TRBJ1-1,TGTGCCAGCAGCTCCGGGGGTATCTTCGGGGGAGCTTTCTTT,CASSSGGIFGGAFF
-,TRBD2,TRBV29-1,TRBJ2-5,TGCAGCGCCGTTTCCCTGACTAGCGGGGGATTCCAAGAGACCCAGTACTTC,CSAVSLTSGGFQETQYF
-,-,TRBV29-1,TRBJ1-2,TGCAGCGTTGACGTCAGGACAGCCCTTGGCGGCTATGGCTACACCTTC,CSVDVRTALGGYGYTF
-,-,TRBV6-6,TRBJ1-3,TGTGCCAGCATCGCGACAGCCCCTATAGGAAACACCATATATTTT,CASIATAPIGNTIYF
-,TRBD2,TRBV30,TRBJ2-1,TGTGCCTGGAGTGTCAAGCGGGGTATGGGCTCCTACAATGAGCAGTTCTTC,CAWSVKRGMGSYNEQFF
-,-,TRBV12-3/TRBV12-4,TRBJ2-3,TGTGCCAGCAGATCGGGGGGCACAGATACGCAGTATTTT,CASRSGGTDTQYF
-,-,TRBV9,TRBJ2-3,TGTGCCAGCAGCGGGGCCCCTCTTAGCACAGATACGCAGTATTTT,CASSGAPLSTDTQYF
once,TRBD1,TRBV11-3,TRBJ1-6,TGTGCCAGCAGCTCGATACAGGGGGCTTATTCACCCCTCCACTTT,CASSSIQGAYSPLHF
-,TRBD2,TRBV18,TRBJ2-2,TGTGCCAGCTCACCACAAACTAGCGGGGACGTTGGCACCGGGGAGCTGTTTTTT,CASSPQTSGDVGTGELFF
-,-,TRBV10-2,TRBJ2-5,TGCGCCAGCTCCCGACAGTACCCCATGGAGACCCAGTACTTC,CASSRQYPMETQYF